Each of the 22 T cell receptor beta chains below was sequenced from the same sample in a study of blood T cell repertoires in COVID-19. Only in-frame clones appear in the TCRdb table, and some are missing; sequencing was by immunoSEQ multiplex PCR. The sample shows 280,000 or so clones, about 90% of them seen only once. The sample taken for sequencing was PBMCs or T cells enriched from blood (not recorded which). The receptors shown here come from a woman in her forties or fifties who had been exposed to COVID-19.

CDR3 sequence reads: CASSRPRGHGGYTF. The CDR3, as DNA: TGTGCCAGTAGTCGGCCGAGGGGGCACGGTGGCTACACCTTC. The chain couples TRBV19 to TRBJ1-2; 7 positions agree with TRBD1. J gave up 7 bases and V 5 bases, and 10 bases lay outside the gene matches. The CDR3 is 14 amino acids. In germline, CDR1 is LNHDA, CDR2 SQIVND (reference sequence).

This clone has just a few counts. This chain uses TRBV19 with TRBJ1-4; D is uncertain. The CDR3 loop spans 17 amino acids. Germline assignment: CDR1 LNHDA and CDR2 SQIVND (reference sequence). The V end lost 1 base, the J end lost 0 bases, and 12 bases lay between the germline ends. CDR3 protein: CASSIGGRLTTNEKLFF. In nucleotides, the CDR3 is TGTGCCAGTAGTATAGGAGGGAGGCTAACAACTAATGAAAAACTGTTTTTT.

This sequence joins TRBV5-1 and TRBJ1-1, with TRBD1 identical over 7 bases. With 0 bases clipped from V and 3 bases from J, the junction kept 5 bases outside the gene matches. The CDR3 has 15 residues. Germline CDR1 and CDR2: SGHRS and YFSETQ. This CDR3 is CASSLEAGGYTEAFF. The DNA of the CDR3 is TGCGCCAGCAGCTTGGAGGCAGGGGGATACACTGAAGCTTTCTTT.

The chain joins TRBV5-1 to TRBJ1-1; D is possibly TRBD1 (6 bases). The CDR3 loop spans 13 amino acids. The V gene lost 5 bases and the J gene lost 1 base, with 9 bases spanning the gap. Germline CDR1 SGHRS, CDR2 YFSETQ. The CDR3 spells CASRDSRNTEAFF. The CDR3 coding sequence is TGCGCCAGCAGGGACAGCAGGAACACTGAAGCTTTCTTT.

Comments on this clone: Sequence at one end of the junction differs from germline and may be a read error. V is TRBV7-7 and J is TRBJ2-1; the D is unclear. CDR3 length equals 13 residues. Germline values: CDR1 SSHAT, CDR2 FNYEAQ (reference sequence). The CDR3 sequence is CASSNGPYNEQFF. CDR3 nucleotides: TGTGCTAGCAGCAACGGTCCGTACAATGAGCAGTTCTTC. Combining the CDR3 with reference TRBV7-7 and TRBJ2-1 gives the whole variable domain GAGVSQSPRYKVTKRGQDVTLRCDPISSHATLYWYQQALGQGPEFLTYFNYEAQPDKSGLPSDRFSAERPEGSISTLTIQRTEQRDSAMYRCASSNGPYNEQFFGPGTRLTVL.

This clone was picked up one time. This sequence joins TRBV3-1 (or the pseudogene TRBV3-2) and TRBJ1-3; D is uncertain. Germline CDR1 and CDR2: LGHDT and YNNKEL (reference sequence). The V end lost 6 bases, the J end lost 0 bases, and 12 bases lay between the germline ends. The CDR3 totals 15 residues. CDR3 sequence reads: CASRETLYSGNTIYF. The CDR3 DNA reads TGTGCCAGCAGAGAGACACTTTACTCTGGAAACACCATATATTTT.

This chain links TRBV7-2 with TRBJ1-1; possibly TRBD1 for D (6 bases). V was pared by 8 bases and J by 6 bases, with 22 bases between. The CDR3 has 15 amino acids. The germline gives CDR1 SGHTA, CDR2 FQGNSA. CDR3 region: CASSRSGGRRAEAFF. CDR3 DNA: TGTGCCAGCTCCCGGTCGGGGGGGCGCAGGGCTGAAGCTTTCTTT.

The genes are TRBV2 and TRBJ2-5; TRBD2 agrees at 9 bases. Germline CDR1 and CDR2: SNHLY and FYNNEI. CDR3 size: 14 residues. The J segment lost 2 bases and the V segment lost 4 bases, leaving 2 bases of the junction unmatched. CDR3 loop: CASSVSGGQETQYF. In nucleotides, the CDR3 is TGTGCCAGCAGTGTGAGCGGGGGGCAAGAGACCCAGTACTTC.

J is TRBJ2-3 and V is TRBV5-1; 7 nucleotides align to TRBD2. Unmatched junction bases numbered 8, after V lost 4 bases and J lost 0 bases. Germline V gives CDR1 SGHRS, CDR2 YFSETQ. The CDR3 runs 16 residues. The CDR3 loop is CASSPGGLTSTDTQYF. For the CDR3, the DNA is TGCGCCAGCAGCCCGGGGGGACTGACTAGCACAGATACGCAGTATTTT.

V gene TRBV10-3 combines with J gene TRBJ2-1; 7 bases line up with TRBD1. The ends lost 6 bases at V and 6 bases at J; junction bases unmatched: 5. The germline V gene encodes CDR1 ENHRY and CDR2 SYGVKD. The CDR3 spans 13 residues. CDR3 amino acids: CAISAGTVNEQFF. As DNA, the CDR3 is TGTGCCATCAGCGCCGGGACAGTCAATGAGCAGTTCTTC.

The gene calls are TRBV28 and TRBJ1-5; unclear D gene. The germline gives CDR1 MDHEN, CDR2 SYDVKM. The germline V and J ends were trimmed by 6 bases and 4 bases, with 13 bases remaining between them. The CDR3 spans 14 residues. CDR3 coding DNA: TGTGCCAGCAGAACTTATAACCGAAATCAGCCCCAGCATTTT. Translating it yields CASRTYNRNQPQHF.

The genes are TRBV5-1 and TRBJ2-7, with TRBD1 matching over 8 bases. This CDR3 is 18 amino acids long. Germline values: CDR1 SGHRS, CDR2 YFSETQ. Trimming removed 0 bases from V and 3 bases from J; junction bases left unmatched: 14. CDR3 nucleotide sequence: TGCGCCAGCAGCTTGGGAAACCTTCTGACAGGGGTAAGCTACGAGCAGTACTTC. It translates to CASSLGNLLTGVSYEQYF.

The gene calls are TRBV19 and TRBJ2-2; no clear D gene. Germline values: CDR1 LNHDA, CDR2 SQIVND (reference sequence). The CDR3 consists of 14 residues. Trimming cost V 7 bases and J 3 bases, with 12 bases left between them. The CDR3 sequence is CASTVARDTGELFF. For the CDR3, the DNA is TGTGCCAGTACGGTCGCACGGGACACCGGGGAGCTGTTTTTT.

The rearrangement joins TRBV12-3 or TRBV12-4 to TRBJ2-3, with no clear D. This CDR3 contains 11 residues. Deletions cut 5 bases from V and 4 bases from J, with 4 bases between. CDR3 residues: CASSPADTQYF. The DNA of the CDR3 is TGTGCCAGCAGTCCAGCAGATACGCAGTATTTT.

The chain uses TRBV6-5 and TRBJ1-1, with 7 bases lining up with TRBD1. The V segment lost 5 bases and the J segment 7 bases; nucleotides outside the gene matches: 7. Per the germline V gene, CDR1 is MNHEY and CDR2 is SVGAGI. CDR3 length: 13 residues. DNA of the CDR3: TGTGCCAGCAGTCCAGAGGGGGCAGATGAAGCTTTCTTT. Its protein is CASSPEGADEAFF.

The gene calls are TRBV7-9 and TRBJ2-7, with a weak D call TRBD2 (5 bases). V was shortened by 5 bases and J by 6 bases, with 14 bases between the two germline ends. The CDR3 covers 13 residues. CDR1 SEHNR and CDR2 FQNEAQ come from the germline V gene (reference sequence). The CDR3 loop reads CASSRDRGIEQYF. The CDR3 DNA sequence: TGTGCCAGCAGCCGAGATCGGGGTATCGAGCAGTACTTC.

The V call is TRBV25-1, the J call TRBJ1-2; the D is unclear. V lost 1 base and J 5 bases, leaving 8 bases between the germline ends. The CDR3 is 13 residues long. Germline V gives CDR1 MGHDK, CDR2 SYGVNS. DNA of the CDR3: TGTGCCAGCAGTGAATCTGGCAGATATGGCTACACCTTC. The encoded protein is CASSESGRYGYTF.

V gene TRBV7-9 combines with J gene TRBJ2-3, with 7 bases that match TRBD2. Germline lookup yields CDR1 SEHNR and CDR2 FQNEAQ (reference sequence). The CDR3 is 16 residues long. V shed 4 bases and J 6 bases; nucleotides not matched to a gene: 13. In nucleotides, the CDR3 is TGTGCCAGCAGCTCCCGGGTTAGCGGGCGTATGGATACGCAGTATTTT. Its translation is CASSSRVSGRMDTQYF.

The chain uses TRBV28 and TRBJ1-3; D remains unclear. Deletions cut 8 bases from V and 15 bases from J, with 20 bases between. The germline CDR1 and CDR2 sequences are MDHEN and SYDVKM. The CDR3 has 12 residues. CDR3 region: CASWTQPRQTYF. The CDR3 coding sequence is TGTGCCAGCTGGACTCAGCCGAGACAAACATATTTT.

V gene TRBV9 combines with J gene TRBJ2-3; TRBD2 might be the D (6 bases). CDR3 length: 16 amino acids. From germline, CDR1 is SGDLS and CDR2 YYNGEE. V was shortened by 0 bases and J by 1 base, with 12 bases between the two germline ends. CDR3 in DNA: TGTGCCAGCAGCGTAGGGGGGGAGCGGGGCACAGATACGCAGTATTTT. Translation gives CASSVGGERGTDTQYF.

Comments on this clone: Distinct nucleotide sequences in the sample also encode this CDR3. The chain links TRBV19 to TRBJ1-5; no firm D call. The germline CDR1 and CDR2 sequences are LNHDA and SQIVND (reference sequence). The CDR3 has 14 residues. The V gene lost 3 bases and the J gene lost 0 bases, with 6 bases spanning the gap. The CDR3 DNA sequence: TGTGCCAGTAGTATGCGGGATAGCAATCAGCCCCAGCATTTT. Protein product: CASSMRDSNQPQHF.

The chain joins TRBV15 to TRBJ1-1; maybe TRBD1 (6 bases). Trimming removed 0 bases from V and 3 bases from J, with 11 bases in between. The CDR3 loop spans 15 amino acids. Germline V gene lookup returns CDR1 LNHNV and CDR2 YYDKDF (reference sequence). The CDR3 nucleotides are TGTGCCACCAGCAGAGATTTCGGGGGGCACACTGAAGCTTTCTTT. Translating it yields CATSRDFGGHTEAFF.